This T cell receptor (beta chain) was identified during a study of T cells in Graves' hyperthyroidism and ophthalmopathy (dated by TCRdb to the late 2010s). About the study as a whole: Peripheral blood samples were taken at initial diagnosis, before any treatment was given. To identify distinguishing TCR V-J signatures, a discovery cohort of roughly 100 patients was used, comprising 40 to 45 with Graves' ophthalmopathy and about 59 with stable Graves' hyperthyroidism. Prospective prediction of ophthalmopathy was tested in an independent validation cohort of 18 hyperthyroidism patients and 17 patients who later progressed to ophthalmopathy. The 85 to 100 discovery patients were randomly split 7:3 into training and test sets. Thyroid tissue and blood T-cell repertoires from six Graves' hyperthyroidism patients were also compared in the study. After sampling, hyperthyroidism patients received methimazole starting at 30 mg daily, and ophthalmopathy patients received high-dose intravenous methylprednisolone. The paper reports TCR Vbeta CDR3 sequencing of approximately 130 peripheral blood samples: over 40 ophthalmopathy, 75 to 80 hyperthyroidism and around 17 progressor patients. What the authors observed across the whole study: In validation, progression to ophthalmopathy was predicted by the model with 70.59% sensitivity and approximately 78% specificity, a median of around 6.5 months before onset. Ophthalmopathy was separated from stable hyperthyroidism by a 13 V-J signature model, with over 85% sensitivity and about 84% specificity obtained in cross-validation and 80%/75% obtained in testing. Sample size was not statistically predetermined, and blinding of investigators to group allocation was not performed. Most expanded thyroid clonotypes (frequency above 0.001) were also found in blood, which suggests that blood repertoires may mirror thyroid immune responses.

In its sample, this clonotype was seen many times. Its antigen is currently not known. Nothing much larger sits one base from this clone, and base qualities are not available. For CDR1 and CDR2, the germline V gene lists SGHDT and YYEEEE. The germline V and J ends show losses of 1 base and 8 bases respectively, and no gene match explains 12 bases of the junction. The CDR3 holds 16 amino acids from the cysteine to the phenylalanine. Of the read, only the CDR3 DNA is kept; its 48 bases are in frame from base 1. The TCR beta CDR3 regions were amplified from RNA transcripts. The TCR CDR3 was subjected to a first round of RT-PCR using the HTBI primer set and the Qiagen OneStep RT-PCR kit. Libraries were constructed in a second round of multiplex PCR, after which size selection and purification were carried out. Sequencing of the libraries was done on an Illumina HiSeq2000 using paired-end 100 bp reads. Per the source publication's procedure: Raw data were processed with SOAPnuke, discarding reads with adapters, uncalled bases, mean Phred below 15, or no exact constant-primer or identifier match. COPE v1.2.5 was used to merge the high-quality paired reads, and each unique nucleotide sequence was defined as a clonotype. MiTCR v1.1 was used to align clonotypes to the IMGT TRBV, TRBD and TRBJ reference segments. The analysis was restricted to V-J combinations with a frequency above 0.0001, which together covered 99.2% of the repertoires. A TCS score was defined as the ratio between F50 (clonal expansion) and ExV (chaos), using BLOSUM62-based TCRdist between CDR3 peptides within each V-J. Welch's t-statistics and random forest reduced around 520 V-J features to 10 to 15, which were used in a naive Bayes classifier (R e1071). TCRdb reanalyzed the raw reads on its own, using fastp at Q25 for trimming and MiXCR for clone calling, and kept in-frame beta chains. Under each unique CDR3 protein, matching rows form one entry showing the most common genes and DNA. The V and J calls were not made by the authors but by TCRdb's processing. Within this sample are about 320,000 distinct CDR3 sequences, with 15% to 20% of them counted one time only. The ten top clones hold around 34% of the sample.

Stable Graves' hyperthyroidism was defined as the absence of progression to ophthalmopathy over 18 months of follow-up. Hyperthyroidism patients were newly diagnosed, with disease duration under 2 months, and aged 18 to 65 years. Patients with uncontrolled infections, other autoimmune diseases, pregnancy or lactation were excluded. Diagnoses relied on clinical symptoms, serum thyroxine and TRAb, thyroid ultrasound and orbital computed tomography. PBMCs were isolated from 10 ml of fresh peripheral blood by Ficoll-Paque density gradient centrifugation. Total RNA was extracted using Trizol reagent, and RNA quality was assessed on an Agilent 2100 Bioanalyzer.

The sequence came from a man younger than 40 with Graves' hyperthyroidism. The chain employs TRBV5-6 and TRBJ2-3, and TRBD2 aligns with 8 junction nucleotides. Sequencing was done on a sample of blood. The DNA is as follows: TGTGCCAGCAGCTTGCCGAGCGGGGGAGAGCACGTTACGCAGTATTTT. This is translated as CASSLPSGGEHVTQYF.